A selection of T cell receptor beta chains follows, all from one sample in a study of T cell responses to AZD1222 COVID-19 vaccine. Generated by immunoSEQ multiplex PCR, the TCRdb table keeps only in-frame clones and is missing some. This repertoire shows more than 150,000 clones, around 94% found once; its top ten account for 1.5% to 2%. Material: peripheral blood, obtained 28 days after the second AZD1222 dose. These TCRs come from an adult who received the AZD1222 COVID-19 vaccine. Each CDR3 is given with its conserved first and last residue. A D gene is named only where the DNA matches it firmly. Not every row has a clone size; where given, it reads once, few, many or a size class.

D: TRBD2
J: TRBJ2-3
size: once
V: TRBV9
CDR3: CASSVEPGGSGDTQYF
DNA: TGTGCCAGCAGCGTAGAACCGGGAGGGTCCGGAGATACGCAGTATTTT

D: NA
J: TRBJ2-5
size: NA
V: TRBV9
CDR3: CASSSDPGKTQYF
DNA: TGTGCCAGCAGCTCCGACCCAGGAAAGACCCAGTACTTC

D: NA
J: TRBJ2-3
size: NA
V: TRBV18
CDR3: CASSMKEDTQYF
DNA: TGTGCCAGCTCCATGAAAGAGGATACGCAGTATTTT

D: TRBD2
J: TRBJ2-3
size: NA
V: TRBV7-3
CDR3: CASSWGLAASTDTQYF
DNA: TGTGCCAGCAGCTGGGGACTAGCGGCTAGCACAGATACGCAGTATTTT

D: NA
J: TRBJ1-1
size: NA
V: TRBV28
CDR3: CASSFPLNTEAFF
DNA: TGTGCCAGCAGTTTCCCCCTGAACACTGAAGCTTTCTTT

D: TRBD2
J: TRBJ2-1
size: once
V: TRBV28
CDR3: CASSLGLAGVPYNEQFF
DNA: TGTGCCAGCAGTTTAGGACTAGCGGGAGTCCCCTACAATGAGCAGTTCTTC

D: NA
J: TRBJ1-1
size: NA
V: TRBV7-8
CDR3: CASSTTKSAEAFF
DNA: TGTGCCAGCAGCACCACGAAAAGCGCTGAAGCTTTCTTT

D: NA
J: TRBJ1-1
size: NA
V: TRBV29-1
CDR3: CSVESRTEAFF
DNA: TGCAGCGTTGAGTCCCGGACTGAAGCTTTCTTT

D: TRBD2
J: TRBJ2-7
size: NA
V: TRBV29-1
CDR3: CSVEARTSGGILYEQYF
DNA: TGCAGCGTTGAAGCCCGGACTAGCGGGGGGATATTGTACGAGCAGTACTTC

D: TRBD1
J: TRBJ1-5
size: NA
V: TRBV27
CDR3: CASSLVGGLLNQPQHF
DNA: TGTGCCAGCAGTTTGGTAGGGGGCCTGCTCAATCAGCCCCAGCATTTT

D: NA
J: TRBJ1-5
size: few
V: TRBV6-2/TRBV6-3
CDR3: CASSLQGRGQPQHF
DNA: TGTGCCAGCAGTCTACAGGGACGGGGTCAGCCCCAGCATTTT

D: NA
J: TRBJ1-2
size: NA
V: TRBV7-3
CDR3: CASSSTPGDGYTF
DNA: TGTGCCAGCAGTTCCACACCCGGAGATGGCTACACCTTC

D: TRBD1
J: TRBJ2-7
size: NA
V: TRBV6-5
CDR3: CASTTAGTGYHEQYF
DNA: TGTGCCAGCACCACCGCCGGGACAGGGTACCACGAGCAGTACTTC